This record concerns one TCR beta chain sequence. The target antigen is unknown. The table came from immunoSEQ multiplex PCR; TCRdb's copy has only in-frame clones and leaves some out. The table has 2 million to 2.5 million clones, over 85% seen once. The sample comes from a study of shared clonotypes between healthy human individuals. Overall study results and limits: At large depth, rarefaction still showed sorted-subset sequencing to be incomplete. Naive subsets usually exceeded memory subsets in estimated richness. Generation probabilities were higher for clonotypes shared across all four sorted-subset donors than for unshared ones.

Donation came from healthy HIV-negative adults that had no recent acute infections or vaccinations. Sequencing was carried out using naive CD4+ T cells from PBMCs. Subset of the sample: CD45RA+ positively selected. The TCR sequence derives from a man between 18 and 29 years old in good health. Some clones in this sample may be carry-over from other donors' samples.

CDR3 amino acids: CASSFSKSWPSGSWETQYF. The CDR3 DNA is TGTGCCAGCAGCTTTTCCAAAAGCTGGCCTAGCGGGAGTTGGGAGACCCAGTACTTC. The chain has TRBV7-9 and TRBJ2-5; 10 bases line up with TRBD2. This CDR3 is 19 amino acids long. Germline V CDR1 and CDR2: SEHNR, FQNEAQ (reference sequence). Germline trimming cut 3 bases from V and 5 bases from J; bases unmatched to any gene: 18.